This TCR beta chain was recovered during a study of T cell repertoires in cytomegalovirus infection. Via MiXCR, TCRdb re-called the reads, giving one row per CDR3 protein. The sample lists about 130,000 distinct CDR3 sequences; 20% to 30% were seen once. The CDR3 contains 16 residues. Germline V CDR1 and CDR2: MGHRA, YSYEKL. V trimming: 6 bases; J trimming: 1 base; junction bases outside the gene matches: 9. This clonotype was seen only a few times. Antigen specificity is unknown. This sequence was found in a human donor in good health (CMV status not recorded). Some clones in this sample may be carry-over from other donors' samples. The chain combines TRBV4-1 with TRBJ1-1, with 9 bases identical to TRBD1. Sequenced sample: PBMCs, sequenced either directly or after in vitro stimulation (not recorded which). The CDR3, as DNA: TGCGCCAGCAGGAACCCCGGGACAGGGAGGAACACTGAAGCTTTCTTT. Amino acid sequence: CASRNPGTGRNTEAFF.